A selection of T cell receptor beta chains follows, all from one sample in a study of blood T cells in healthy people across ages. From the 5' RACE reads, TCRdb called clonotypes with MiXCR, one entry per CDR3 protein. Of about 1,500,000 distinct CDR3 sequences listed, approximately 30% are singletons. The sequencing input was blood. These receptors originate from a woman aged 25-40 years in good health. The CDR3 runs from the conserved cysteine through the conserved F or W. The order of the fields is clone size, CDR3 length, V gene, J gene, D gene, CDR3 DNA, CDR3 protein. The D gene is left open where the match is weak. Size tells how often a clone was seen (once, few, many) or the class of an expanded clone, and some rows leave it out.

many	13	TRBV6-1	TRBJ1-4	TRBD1	TGTGCCACCGCCCGGGACAGGGATGAAAAACTGTTTTTT	CATARDRDEKLFF
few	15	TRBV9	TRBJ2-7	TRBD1	TGCGCCAGCAGCACTGGACAGGGTCCTATCTACGAGCAGTACTTC	CASSTGQGPIYEQYF
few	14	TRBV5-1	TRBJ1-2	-	TGCGCCAGCAGCCCCGTCTGGGATAACTATGGCTACACCTTC	CASSPVWDNYGYTF
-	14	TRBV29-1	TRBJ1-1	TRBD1	TGCAGCGTTGAAGAGGATCGGACAGGGTCTCAGGCTTTCTTT	CSVEEDRTGSQAFF
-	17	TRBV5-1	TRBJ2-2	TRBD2	TGCGCCAGCAGCTTGGCCGCGACTAGCGATTACACCGGGGAGCTGTTTTTT	CASSLAATSDYTGELFF
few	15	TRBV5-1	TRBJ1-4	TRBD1	TGCGCCAGCAGCCGGGCCGACAGGGGAGATGAAAAACTGTTTTTT	CASSRADRGDEKLFF
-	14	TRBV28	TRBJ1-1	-	TGTGCCAGCAGTCGGACTGTGGGGGGTACTGAAGCTTTCTTT	CASSRTVGGTEAFF
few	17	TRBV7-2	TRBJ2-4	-	TGTGCCAGCAGCTTAGCGCTCCCGGGACTAGCCAAAAACATTCAGTACTTC	CASSLALPGLAKNIQYF
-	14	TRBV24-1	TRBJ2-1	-	TGTGCCACCAGTGATCGGACGACAGAGGATGAGCAGTTCTTC	CATSDRTTEDEQFF
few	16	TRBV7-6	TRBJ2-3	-	TGTGCCAGCAGCCCCCTGGGGGGCGTATTGGGGGATACGCAGTATTTT	CASSPLGGVLGDTQYF
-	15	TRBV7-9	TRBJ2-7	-	TGTGCCAGCAGCAACAATAAGGACGGGCGCTACGAGCAGTACTTC	CASSNNKDGRYEQYF
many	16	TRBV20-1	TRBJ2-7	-	TGCAGTGCTAGTTCGGGAGAGGGACTGGGAGTCGACGAGCAGTACTTC	CSASSGEGLGVDEQYF
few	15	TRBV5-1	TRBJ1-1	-	TGCGCCAGCAGCTTGGACCCCGGACGTCACACTGAAGCTTTCTTT	CASSLDPGRHTEAFF
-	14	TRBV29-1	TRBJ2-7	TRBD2	TGCGGCCTCGCCGATGGGAGGGACTACAATGAGCAGTACTTC	CGLADGRDYNEQYF
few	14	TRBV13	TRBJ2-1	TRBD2	TGTGCCAGCACCCCGGGACTAGCCGATAATGAGCAGTTCTTC	CASTPGLADNEQFF
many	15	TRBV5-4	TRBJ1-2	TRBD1	TGTGCCAGCAGCTTGGGGGAGGCAGGGGGCAATGGCTACACCTTC	CASSLGEAGGNGYTF
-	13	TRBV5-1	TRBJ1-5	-	TGCGCCAGCAGTCGAATACCGGATCAGCCCCAGCATTTT	CASSRIPDQPQHF
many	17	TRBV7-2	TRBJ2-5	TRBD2	TGTGCCAGCAACCCTCTGGGAGTAGCGGGAGTTAAAGAGACCCAGTACTTC	CASNPLGVAGVKETQYF
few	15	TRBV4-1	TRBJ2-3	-	TGCGCCAGCAGCCAAGTTCAGCTTAACGCAGATACGCAGTATTTT	CASSQVQLNADTQYF
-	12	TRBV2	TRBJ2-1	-	TGTGACAGTTCGGATGGGGTGAATGAGCAGTTCTTC	CDSSDGVNEQFF
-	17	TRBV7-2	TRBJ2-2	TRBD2	TGTGCCAGCAGCTACCCGGGACTAGCGTCGGACACCGGGGAGCTGTTTTTT	CASSYPGLASDTGELFF